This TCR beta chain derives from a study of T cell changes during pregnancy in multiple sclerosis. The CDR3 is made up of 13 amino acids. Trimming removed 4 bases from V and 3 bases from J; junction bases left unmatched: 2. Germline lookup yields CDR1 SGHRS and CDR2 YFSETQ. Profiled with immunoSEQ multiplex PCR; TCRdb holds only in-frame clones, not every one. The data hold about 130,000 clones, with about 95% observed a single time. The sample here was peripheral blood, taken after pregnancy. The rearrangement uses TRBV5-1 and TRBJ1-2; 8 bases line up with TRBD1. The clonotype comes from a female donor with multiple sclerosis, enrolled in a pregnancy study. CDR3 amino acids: CASSEQGDYGYTF. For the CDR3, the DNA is TGCGCCAGCAGCGAACAGGGGGACTATGGCTACACCTTC.